This T cell receptor beta chain originates from a study of Ad26.COV2.S vaccination and SARS-CoV-2 variants. In the study overall: Sample donor was a member of the COV1001 Ad26.COV2.S trial arm. Intramuscular Ad26.COV2.S at 5x10^10 or 1x10^11 viral particles.

Germline V gene sequence: CDR1 SEHNR, CDR2 FQNEAQ (reference sequence). V dropped 2 bases and J dropped 5 bases, with 21 bases sitting between them. The CDR3 is 17 residues long. General study results and limits: Breadth measured for non-spike TCRs was similar across vaccine and placebo recipients. It is possible that the TCR breadth and depth analyses underestimated the total T cell responses.

TCRdb's table, derived via immunoSEQ multiplex PCR, lists solely in-frame clones and lacks some. The sample lists approximately 460,000 clones, 80% to 90% seen once, with about 1.5% in the top ten. Treatment given: some 20 received Ad26.COV2.S at low or high dose, single or two shots; five or six received placebo; per-sample allocation not given. The study sampled participants on day 63 after the first vaccine or placebo injection. This clone was detected only once. As yet, its antigen is unknown. The sample was peripheral blood, taken in a trial of Ad26.COV2.S vaccine versus placebo. The rearrangement joins TRBV7-9 to TRBJ2-5; TRBD1 might be the D (6 bases). The receptor was isolated from a person between 18 and 65 years old who received the Ad26.COV2.S COVID-19 vaccine or a placebo. CDR3 in DNA: TGTGCCAGCAGCTTACCTACCGGACAGCGACATTGGGAGACCCAGTACTTC. Amino acid sequence: CASSLPTGQRHWETQYF.